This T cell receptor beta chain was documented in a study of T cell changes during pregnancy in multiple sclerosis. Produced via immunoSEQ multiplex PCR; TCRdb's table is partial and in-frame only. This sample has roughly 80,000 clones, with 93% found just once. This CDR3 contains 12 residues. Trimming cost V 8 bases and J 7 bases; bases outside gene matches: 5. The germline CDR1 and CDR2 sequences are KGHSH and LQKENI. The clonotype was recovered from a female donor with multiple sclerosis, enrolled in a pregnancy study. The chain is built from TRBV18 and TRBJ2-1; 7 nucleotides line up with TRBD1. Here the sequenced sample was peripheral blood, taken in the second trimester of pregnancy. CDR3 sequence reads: CASDRVGNEQFF. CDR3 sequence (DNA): TGTGCCAGCGACAGGGTTGGGAATGAGCAGTTCTTC.